What follows are 14 T cell receptor beta chains derived from one specimen sequenced in a study of esophageal squamous cell carcinoma under preoperative chemotherapy (dated by TCRdb to 2016 to 2019). The meaning of the sample's time point label: after preoperative PTX-NDP chemotherapy. Libraries were prepared through PCR. Sequencing instrument: HiSeq X Ten. The public reads were reanalyzed by TCRdb: fastp trimming at Q25, MiXCR alignment, in-frame beta chains only. Each entry merges the rows of one CDR3 protein and shows their most common DNA and genes. Here the sample has about 32,000 distinct CDR3 sequences; 40% to 65% occur a single time. Of the sample, 20% to 25% falls within the top ten clones. The sample was collected from a patient given preoperative chemotherapy. The receptors here all came from a human donor with esophageal squamous cell carcinoma. The donor label of this sample is uncertain.

V usage is TRBV12-3 or TRBV12-4 and J usage is TRBJ2-5; TRBD2 agrees at 10 bases. Gene TRBJ2-7 matches the end of the DNA better, so the J call may be wrong. The CDR3 totals 15 residues. In nucleotides, the CDR3 is TGTGCCAGCAGTTTCTCCTGGACTAGCGGTTACGAGCAGTACTTC. It is translated as CASSFSWTSGYEQYF.

The chain uses TRBV7-6 and TRBJ2-3; D might be TRBD1 or TRBD2, each matching 6 bases. The germline V and J ends were trimmed by 5 bases and 12 bases, with 30 bases remaining between them. The germline V gene encodes CDR1 SGHVS and CDR2 FNYEAQ. The CDR3 sequence is 17 residues long. CDR3 sequence (DNA): TGTGCCAGCAGCCCTTTCCCGGGGCCGGCAGCCGGGGGCACTCAGTATTTT. Its protein is CASSPFPGPAAGGTQYF.

This clonotype is medium-sized by share. The genes are TRBV27 and TRBJ2-1; TRBD2 matches at 9 bases. Germline values: CDR1 MNHEY, CDR2 SMNVEV (reference sequence). V trimming: 3 bases; J trimming: 9 bases; junction bases outside the gene matches: 9. The CDR3 loop spans 15 amino acids. The CDR3 DNA sequence: TGTGCCAGCAGTTTCTTCGCGGGGGGGCCGAGTGAGCAGTTCTTC. Amino acid sequence: CASSFFAGGPSEQFF.

A note on this clonotype: Sequence at one end of the junction differs from germline and may be a read error. V is TRBV7-6 and J is TRBJ2-4; either TRBD1 or TRBD2 may supply D (5 bases each). CDR3 length: 14 residues. CDR1 is SGHVS and CDR2 is FNYEAQ in the germline V gene. The CDR3 spells CGVSGRWAKNIQYF. CDR3 DNA sequence: TGCGGCGTCTCGGGGCGGTGGGCCAAAAACATTCAGTACTTC.

This clonotype was picked up many times. CDR3 protein: CASSNNDLAGGQYF. CDR3 nucleotide sequence: TGTGCCAGCAGCAATAATGATCTGGCTGGGGGTCAGTACTTC. The chain joins TRBV6-5 to TRBJ2-7; D may match TRBD1 or TRBD2 (5 bases each). Trimming took 6 bases from V and 10 from J, leaving 22 bases between them. The CDR3 is 14 residues long. Germline V gene data show CDR1 as MNHEY and CDR2 as SVGAGI.

This clonotype was seen a few times. A single base separates this from a much larger clone, so it may be a read error. This chain connects TRBV11-2 to TRBJ2-1, with 8 bases fitting TRBD1. CDR3 length: 14 residues. Germline values: CDR1 SGHAT, CDR2 FQNNGV. The trim removed 5 bases at V and 10 bases at J, leaving 10 bases unmatched. The CDR3 region is CASSPGTGFYEQFF. Here the CDR3 DNA reads TGTGCCAGCAGCCCCGGGACAGGATTTTACGAGCAGTTCTTC.

This rearrangement joins TRBV12-3 or TRBV12-4 to TRBJ2-3; 9 bases are a match to TRBD2. This CDR3 has 15 amino acids. The V gene end was trimmed by 11 bases and the J gene end by 12 bases; junction bases not matched to a gene: 21. The CDR3 loop is CAGARGGGITETQYF. The CDR3 nucleotides are TGTGCCGGGGCCCGCGGGGGGGGAATCACAGAGACCCAGTATTTT.

This clonotype has only one observation. The chain combines TRBV11-1 with TRBJ2-3, with TRBD2 identical over 7 bases. The V gene end was trimmed by 8 bases and the J gene end by 4 bases; junction bases not matched to a gene: 15. The CDR3 runs to 16 residues. CDR1 is SGHAT, CDR2 FQDESV, per germline (reference sequence). The CDR3 protein is CASAGTGGGDPDTQYF. The CDR3 nucleotides read TGTGCCAGCGCGGGGACTGGGGGGGGGGATCCAGATACGCAGTATTTT.

With regard to this clonotype: The junction and the germline gene differ at one end; a read error may be behind it. CDR3 amino acids: CASSLDGCSTDTQYF. Written as DNA, the CDR3 is TGTGCCAGCAGTCTAGACGGCTGTAGCACAGATACGCAGTACTTT. The chain joins TRBV7-2 to TRBJ2-3; D uncertain. The germline V gene has CDR1 SGHTA and CDR2 FQGNSA. The CDR3 is 15 residues long. Together with reference TRBV7-2 and TRBJ2-3, the CDR3 gives the full variable domain: GAGVSQSPSNKVTEKGKDVELRCDPISGHTALYWYRQSLGQGLEFLIYFQGNSAPDKSGLPSDRFSAERTGGSVSTLTIQRTQQEDSAVYLCASSLDGCSTDTQYFGPGTRLTVL.

Remarks on this clonotype: At one end, the junction sequence differs from germline, possibly due to a read error. The rearrangement links TRBV7-3 to TRBJ2-3; 8 nucleotides line up with TRBD2. Germline V gives CDR1 SGHTA, CDR2 FQGTGA. CDR3 length: 17 residues. The CDR3 DNA follows: TGTGCCAGCAGCCGCAAACCGGGGCGGGGGGATGGAAACACGCAGTATTTC. Its protein is CASSRKPGRGDGNTQYF.

On this clonotype itself: One junction end does not reproduce the germline sequence, and a read error may be involved. The rearrangement uses TRBV12-3 or TRBV12-4 and TRBJ2-1; D possibly corresponds to TRBD1 (5 bases). This CDR3 spans 15 amino acids. DNA of the CDR3: TGTGCCAGCAGTTTAAAGGCTGTGGGCAGGGATACGCAGTTCTTT. It yields the protein CASSLKAVGRDTQFF.

This clonotype showed up just a few times. Its ends do not fully match the called genes, so a read error is possible. This chain links TRBV7-9 with TRBJ2-3; 10 nucleotides match TRBD2. Germline assignment: CDR1 SEHNR and CDR2 FQNEAQ (reference sequence). The CDR3 spans 20 residues. CDR3 sequence: CASSSSPGASGGSSTETQYF. CDR3 nucleotides: TGTGCCAGCAGCTCCAGTCCCGGGGCTAGCGGGGGCTCTAGCACAGAGACGCAGTATTTC.

As concerns this clonotype: The conserved closing phenylalanine or tryptophan is absent in this CDR3, likely reflecting a read error. The DNA is omitted, as the CDR3 cannot be located on it reliably, and the CDR3 follows TCRdb's listing. CDR3 region: CASSSGRGAPRESQLS. V and J are TRBV7-2 and TRBJ2-5; TRBD2, the table's D call, lacks a check against the DNA. Both ends counted, the CDR3 spans 16 residues. CDR1 and CDR2 (germline): SGHTA, FQGNSA.

The V call is TRBV15, the J call TRBJ2-3; D call uncertain. The CDR3 contains 13 residues. V shed 3 bases and J shed 3 bases, with 7 bases lying between them. Germline V gene lookup returns CDR1 LNHNV and CDR2 YYDKDF (reference sequence). CDR3 in amino acids: CATSRDRTDTQYF. The DNA of the CDR3 is TGTGCCACCAGCAGGGATAGAACAGATACGCAGTATTTT. The whole variable domain, remainder taken from reference TRBV15 and TRBJ2-3, is DAMVIQNPRYQVTQFGKPVTLSCSQTLNHNVMYWYQQKSSQAPKLLFHYYDKDFNNEADTPDNFQSRRPNTSFCFLDIRSPGLGDTAMYLCATSRDRTDTQYFGPGTRLTVL.